In this sample, the clone carrying this T cell receptor (beta chain) turned up once. This CDR3 is 16 amino acids long. Germline V lookup: CDR1 MNHEY, CDR2 SVGAGI. Between the trimmed V and J ends, which lost 2 bases and 0 bases, there was a span of 13 bases. These data belong to a study of blood T cell repertoires in COVID-19. Looking at the study overall: The United States, Italy and Spain supplied acute and convalescent COVID-19 samples. PBMCs, B-cell-depleted T cells, or T cells were the source of the cDNA or gDNA that made up the material.

Per the original methods: Reference gene primer amplification gave estimated nucleated cell counts. Profiling relied on immunoSEQ multiplex PCR, and the TCRdb table lists in-frame clones only, not all of them. The D gene and trimming were derived from the DNA, and the V and J assignments and clone size from that table. The sample records over 70,000 clones, 88% being singletons. The specimen sequenced was peripheral blood. V and J are TRBV6-5 and TRBJ1-1; no reliable D call. The source of this sequence is a woman aged 80 or older with acute or convalescent COVID-19. CDR3 residues: CASSYPFGNMNTEAFF. The CDR3, as DNA: TGTGCCAGCAGTTACCCTTTCGGGAACATGAACACTGAAGCTTTCTTT.